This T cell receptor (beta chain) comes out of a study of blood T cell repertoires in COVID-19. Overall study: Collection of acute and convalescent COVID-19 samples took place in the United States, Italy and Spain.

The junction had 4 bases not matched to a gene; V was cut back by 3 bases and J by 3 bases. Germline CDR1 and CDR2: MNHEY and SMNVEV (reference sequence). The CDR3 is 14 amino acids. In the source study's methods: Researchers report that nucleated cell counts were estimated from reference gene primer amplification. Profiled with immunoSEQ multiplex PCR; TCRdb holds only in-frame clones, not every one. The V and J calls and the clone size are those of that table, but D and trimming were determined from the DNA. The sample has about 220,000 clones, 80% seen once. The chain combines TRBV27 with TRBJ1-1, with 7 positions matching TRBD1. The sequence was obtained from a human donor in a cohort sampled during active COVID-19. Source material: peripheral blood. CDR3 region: CASSLAGGYTEAFF. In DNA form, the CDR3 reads TGTGCCAGCAGTTTGGCAGGGGGTTACACTGAAGCTTTCTTT.